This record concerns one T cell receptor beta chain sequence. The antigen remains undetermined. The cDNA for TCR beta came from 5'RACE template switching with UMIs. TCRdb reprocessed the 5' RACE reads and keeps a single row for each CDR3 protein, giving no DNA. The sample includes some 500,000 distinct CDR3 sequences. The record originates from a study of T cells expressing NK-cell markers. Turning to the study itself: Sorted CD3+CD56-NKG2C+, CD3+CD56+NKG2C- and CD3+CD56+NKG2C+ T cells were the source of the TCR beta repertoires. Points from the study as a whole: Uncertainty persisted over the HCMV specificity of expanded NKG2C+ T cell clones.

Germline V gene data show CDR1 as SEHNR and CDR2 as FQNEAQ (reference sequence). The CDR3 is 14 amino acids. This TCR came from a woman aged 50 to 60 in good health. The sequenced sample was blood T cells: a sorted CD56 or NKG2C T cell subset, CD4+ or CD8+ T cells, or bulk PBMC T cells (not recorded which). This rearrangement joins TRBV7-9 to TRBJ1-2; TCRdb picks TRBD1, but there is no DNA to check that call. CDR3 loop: CASSLAGSHYGYTF.